This TCR beta chain was obtained from a study of Ad26.COV2.S vaccination and SARS-CoV-2 variants. The treatment: some 20 received Ad26.COV2.S at low or high dose, single or two shots; about 5 received placebo; per-sample allocation not given. Sampling was performed 63 days after the first vaccine or placebo injection. CDR1 and CDR2 (germline): SNHLY, FYNNEI. The V end lost 7 bases, the J end lost 2 bases, and 27 bases lay between the germline ends. The CDR3 consists of 19 residues. The repertoire was sequenced with immunoSEQ multiplex PCR; TCRdb's copy has only in-frame clones and lacks some. The sample gives some 340,000 clones, around four fifths of which show up once; 2.1% is in the top ten.

Here the sequenced sample was peripheral blood, taken in a trial of Ad26.COV2.S vaccine versus placebo. The sequence came from a person aged 18-60 years who received the Ad26.COV2.S COVID-19 vaccine or a placebo. The chain joins TRBV2 to TRBJ2-1, with D maybe TRBD2 (6 bases). CDR3 coding DNA: TGTGCCAGCATAAGGGACCCTACGGGACTCAGCATCCCCTACAATGAGCAGTTCTTC. Residues: CASIRDPTGLSIPYNEQFF.